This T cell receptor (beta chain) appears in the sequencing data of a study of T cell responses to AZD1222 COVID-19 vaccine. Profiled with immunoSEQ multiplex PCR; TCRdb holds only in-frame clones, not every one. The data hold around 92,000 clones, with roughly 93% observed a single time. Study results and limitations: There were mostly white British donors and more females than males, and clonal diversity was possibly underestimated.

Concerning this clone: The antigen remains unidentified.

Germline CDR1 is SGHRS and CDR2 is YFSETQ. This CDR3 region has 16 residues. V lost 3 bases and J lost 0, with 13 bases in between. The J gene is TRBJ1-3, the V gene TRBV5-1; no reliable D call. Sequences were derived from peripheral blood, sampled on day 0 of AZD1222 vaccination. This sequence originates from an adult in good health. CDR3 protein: CASSSLGGISGNTIYF. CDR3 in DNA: TGCGCCAGCAGCTCCCTGGGAGGGATCTCTGGAAACACCATATATTTT.